This TCR beta chain appears in the sequencing data of a study of early T cells in non-severe SARS-CoV-2 infection. The wider study: The chains were unpaired, and the sequenced material was bulk RNA from unsorted whole blood.

Researchers attached unique molecular identifiers to individual cDNA molecules. TCRdb reprocessed the 5' RACE reads with MiXCR, giving one entry per CDR3 protein. The data contain roughly 80,000 distinct CDR3 sequences, 11% to 15% of them singletons. V dropped 1 base and J dropped 2; count of bases not matched to a gene: 2. CDR1 and CDR2 (germline): DFQATT, SNEGSKA (reference sequence). This CDR3 spans 15 amino acids. A few counts support this clonotype. This chain connects TRBV20-1 to TRBJ2-1; 10 bases align to TRBD2. The TCR comes from an adult who was a healthcare worker with PCR-confirmed SARS-CoV-2 infection or an uninfected control (not recorded which). The sample was whole blood. CDR3 bases: TGCAGTGCTAGAGGGGGGACTAGCGCCTACAATGAGCAGTTCTTC. Residues: CSARGGTSAYNEQFF.